The table lists the clone carrying this TCR beta chain with a count of one. The CDR3 does not close with the conserved phenylalanine or tryptophan, likely indicating a read error. The limits of the CDR3 on the DNA are not certain, so only TCRdb's listed CDR3 is given. Using genomic DNA as the template, TCR beta VDJ and CDR3 profiling was carried out. MiXCR was run by TCRdb on the reads, yielding one entry per CDR3 protein. Among about 220,000 distinct CDR3 sequences listed, 34% were seen once. The sample is drawn from a study of CD8+CD57+ T cells in acquired aplastic anemia. About the study: Average CD4+ read depth in healthy donors was around 10 million reads.

The CDR3 totals 11 residues, both ends included. The V gene's germline CDR1 is SEHNR and CDR2 FQNEAQ (reference sequence). The chain uses TRBV7-9 and TRBJ1-3; TRBD1 is the table's D call, not checked against the DNA. The sequence was obtained from a human donor in good health, serving as a control. Material for sequencing was sorted CD4+, CD8+, or CD8+CD57+ T cells (not recorded which) from PBMCs. The CDR3 protein is CASSLGQVANT.